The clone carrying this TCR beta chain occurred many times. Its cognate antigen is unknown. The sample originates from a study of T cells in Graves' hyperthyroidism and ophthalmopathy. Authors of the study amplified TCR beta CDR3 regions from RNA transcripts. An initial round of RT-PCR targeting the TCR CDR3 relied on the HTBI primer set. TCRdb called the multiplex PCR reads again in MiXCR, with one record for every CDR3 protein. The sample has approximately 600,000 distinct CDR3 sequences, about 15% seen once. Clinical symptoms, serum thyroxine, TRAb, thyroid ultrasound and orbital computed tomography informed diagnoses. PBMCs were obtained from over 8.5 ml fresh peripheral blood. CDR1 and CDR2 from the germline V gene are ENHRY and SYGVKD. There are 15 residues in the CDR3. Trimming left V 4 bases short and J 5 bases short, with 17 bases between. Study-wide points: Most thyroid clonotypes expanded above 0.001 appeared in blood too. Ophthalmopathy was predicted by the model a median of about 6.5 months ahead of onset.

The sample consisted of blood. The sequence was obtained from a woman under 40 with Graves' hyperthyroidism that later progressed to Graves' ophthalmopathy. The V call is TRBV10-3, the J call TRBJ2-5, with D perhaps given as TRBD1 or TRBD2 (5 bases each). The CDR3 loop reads CAISGGPGDGETQYF. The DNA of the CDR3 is TGTGCCATCAGTGGGGGACCCGGCGATGGGGAGACCCAGTACTTC.